In this sample, the clone carrying this T cell receptor (beta chain) turned up a few times. The time point here: after trial treatment. Treatment specified: LDRT plus nivolumab, ipilimumab, low-dose cyclophosphamide and aspirin (RACIN trial). This record belongs to a study of low-dose radiotherapy and immunotherapy resistance in tumors. Amplification, which lasted 20 to 25 PCR cycles, used a constant-region primer and V-primer adapter to amplify TCRs. Via MiXCR, TCRdb re-called the reads, giving one row per CDR3 protein. The repertoire consists of some 53,000 distinct CDR3 sequences, with around a third occurring once and the leading ten covering over 7%. The CDR3 has 15 amino acids. Trimming took 6 bases from V and 7 from J, leaving 19 bases between them. Germline V gene data show CDR1 as SGHTA and CDR2 as FQGNSA.

The sequence derives from a male donor with rectosigmoid adenocarcinoma. The source was PBMCs, collected after low-dose radiotherapy plus immunotherapy. The chain combines TRBV7-2 with TRBJ2-4; maybe TRBD1 (7 bases). CDR3 DNA sequence: TGTGCCAGCAGTAGACAGGGAGGAATAGCTAACATTCAGTACTTC. This codes for CASSRQGGIANIQYF.